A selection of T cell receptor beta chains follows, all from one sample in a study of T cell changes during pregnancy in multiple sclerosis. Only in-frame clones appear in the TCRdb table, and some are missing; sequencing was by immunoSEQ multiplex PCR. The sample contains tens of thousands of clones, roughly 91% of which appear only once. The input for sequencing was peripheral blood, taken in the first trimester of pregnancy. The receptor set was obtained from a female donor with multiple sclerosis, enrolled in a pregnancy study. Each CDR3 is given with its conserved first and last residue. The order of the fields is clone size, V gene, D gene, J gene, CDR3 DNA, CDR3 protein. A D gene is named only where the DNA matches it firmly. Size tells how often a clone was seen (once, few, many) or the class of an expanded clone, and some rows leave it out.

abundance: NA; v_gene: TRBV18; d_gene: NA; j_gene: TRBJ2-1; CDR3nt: TGTGCCAGCTCACCACCTCAGGGGATTACCTACAATGAGCAGTTCTTC; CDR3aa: CASSPPQGITYNEQFF
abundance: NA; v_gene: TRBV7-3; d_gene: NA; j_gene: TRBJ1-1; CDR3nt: TGTGCCAGCAGCTTATCCGGGACAATGAACACTGAAGCTTTCTTT; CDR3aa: CASSLSGTMNTEAFF
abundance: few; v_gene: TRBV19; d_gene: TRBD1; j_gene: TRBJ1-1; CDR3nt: TGTGCCAGTAGCATAGGGGTTTCGGCAGGGGGGACTGAAGCTTTCTTT; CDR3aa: CASSIGVSAGGTEAFF
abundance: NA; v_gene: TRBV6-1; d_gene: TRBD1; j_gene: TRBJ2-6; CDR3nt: TGTGCCGCACACGAACAGGGGGCCGGGGCCAACGTCCTGACTTTC; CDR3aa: CAAHEQGAGANVLTF
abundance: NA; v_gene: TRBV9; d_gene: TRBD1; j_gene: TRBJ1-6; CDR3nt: TGTGCCAGCAGCGCAAGGACAGGGAACTCACCCCACCACTTT; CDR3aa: CASSARTGNSPHHF
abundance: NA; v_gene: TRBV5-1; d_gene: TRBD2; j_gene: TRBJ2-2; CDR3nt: TGCGCCAGCTTCCTGGGACTAGCAGAAACCGGGGAGCTGTTTTTT; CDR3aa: CASFLGLAETGELFF
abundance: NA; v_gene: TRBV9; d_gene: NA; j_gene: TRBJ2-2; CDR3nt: TGTGCCAGCAGCGTCCGGACTCGGCAGGGGGAGCTGTTTTTT; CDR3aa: CASSVRTRQGELFF
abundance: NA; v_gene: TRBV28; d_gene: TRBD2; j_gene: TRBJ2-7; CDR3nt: TGTGCCAGCAGCACCCTAGCGGGAGGCATCTACGAGCAGTACTTC; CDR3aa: CASSTLAGGIYEQYF
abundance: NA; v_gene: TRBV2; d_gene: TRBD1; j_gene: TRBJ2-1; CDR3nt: TGTGCCAGCAGTGCGACAGGGATCTACAATGAGCAGTTCTTC; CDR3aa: CASSATGIYNEQFF
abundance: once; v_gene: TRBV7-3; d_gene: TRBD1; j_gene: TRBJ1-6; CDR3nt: TGTGCCAGCAGCCCACAGGGGTCAGGTTCACCCCTCCACTTT; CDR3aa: CASSPQGSGSPLHF
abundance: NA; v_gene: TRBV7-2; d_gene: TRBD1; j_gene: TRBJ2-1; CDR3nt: TGTGCCAGCAGCTTAATACGACAGGGATCGCGCAATGAGCAGTTCTTC; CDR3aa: CASSLIRQGSRNEQFF
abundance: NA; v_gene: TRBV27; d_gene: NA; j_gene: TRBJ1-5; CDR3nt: TGTGCCAGCAGTCCCTCACACAATCAGCCCCAGCATTTT; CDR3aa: CASSPSHNQPQHF
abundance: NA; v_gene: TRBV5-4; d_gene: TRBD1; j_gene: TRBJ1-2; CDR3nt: TGTGCCAGCAGCCCAAGAAGAGGGACAGGGCGAGACTATGGCTACACCTTC; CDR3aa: CASSPRRGTGRDYGYTF
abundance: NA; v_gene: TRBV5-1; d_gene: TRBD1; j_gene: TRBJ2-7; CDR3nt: TGCGCCAGCAGGAAAGGACAGGGGGTCAACGAGCAGTACTTC; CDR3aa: CASRKGQGVNEQYF
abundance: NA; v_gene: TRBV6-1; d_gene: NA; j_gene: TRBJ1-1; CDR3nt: TGTGCCAGCACCCAACTAGAACTGAACACTGAAGCTTTCTTT; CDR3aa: CASTQLELNTEAFF
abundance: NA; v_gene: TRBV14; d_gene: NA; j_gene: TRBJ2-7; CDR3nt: TGTGCCAGCAGCCCCCGATGGGGCACCTACGAGCAGTACTTC; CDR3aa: CASSPRWGTYEQYF
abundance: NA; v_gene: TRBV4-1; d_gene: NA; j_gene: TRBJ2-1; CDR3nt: TGCGCCAGCAGCCAAGGCGGGACCTACAATGAGCAGTTCTTC; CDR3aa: CASSQGGTYNEQFF
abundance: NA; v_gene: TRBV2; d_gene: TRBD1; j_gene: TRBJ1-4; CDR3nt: TGTGCCAGCAGCGATAGGGACAGGGAGGAAAAACTGTTTTTT; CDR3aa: CASSDRDREEKLFF
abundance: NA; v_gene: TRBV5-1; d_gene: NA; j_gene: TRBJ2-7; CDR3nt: TGCGCCAGCAGCTTGGAGAGCGGACTGAGCTCCTACGAGCAGTACTTC; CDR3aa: CASSLESGLSSYEQYF
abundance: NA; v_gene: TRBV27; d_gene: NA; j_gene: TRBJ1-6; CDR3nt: TGTGCCAGCAGTTTAGCCCAGGGGCGTTCACCCCTCCACTTT; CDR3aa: CASSLAQGRSPLHF
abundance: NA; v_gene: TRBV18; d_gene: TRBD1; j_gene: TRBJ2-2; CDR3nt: TGTGCCAGCTCACCACCGACGGGGGACAGGGGGCGCGGGGAGCTGTTTTTT; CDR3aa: CASSPPTGDRGRGELFF
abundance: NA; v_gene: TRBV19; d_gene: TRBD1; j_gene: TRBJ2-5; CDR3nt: TGTGCCAGTACCCTGGCCGGCAGGGGGTCCCAAGAGACCCAGTACTTC; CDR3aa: CASTLAGRGSQETQYF
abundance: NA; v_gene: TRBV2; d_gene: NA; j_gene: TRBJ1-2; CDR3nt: TGTGCCAGCAGTCCCTCACAGGGACGTAACTATGGCTACACCTTC; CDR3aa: CASSPSQGRNYGYTF
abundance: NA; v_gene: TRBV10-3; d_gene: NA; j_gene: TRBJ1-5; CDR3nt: TGTGCCATCAGTGGGTCGGACAACAATCAGCCCCAGCATTTT; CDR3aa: CAISGSDNNQPQHF
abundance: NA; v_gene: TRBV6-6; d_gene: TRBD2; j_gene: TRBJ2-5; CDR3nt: TGTGCCAGCAGAGCGGGAGTGGAGACCCAGTACTTC; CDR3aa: CASRAGVETQYF
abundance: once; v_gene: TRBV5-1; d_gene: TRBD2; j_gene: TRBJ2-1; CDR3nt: TGCGCCAGCAGCAGGGGACTAGACTCCTACAATGAGCAGTTCTTC; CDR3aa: CASSRGLDSYNEQFF
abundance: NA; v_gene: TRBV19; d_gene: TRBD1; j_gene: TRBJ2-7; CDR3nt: TGTGCCACGCAACAGGGGCCCGGCTACGAGCAGTACTTC; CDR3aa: CATQQGPGYEQYF
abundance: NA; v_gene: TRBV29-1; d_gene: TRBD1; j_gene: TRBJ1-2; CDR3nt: TGCAGCGTCGCGACCGGGACAGGAGTCTATGGCTACACCTTC; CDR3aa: CSVATGTGVYGYTF
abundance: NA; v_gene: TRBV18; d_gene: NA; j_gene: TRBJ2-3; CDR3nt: TGTGCCAGCTCACCTGACGGGTGGAAGGATACGCAGTATTTT; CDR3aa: CASSPDGWKDTQYF
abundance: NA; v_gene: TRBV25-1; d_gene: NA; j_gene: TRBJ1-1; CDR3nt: TGTGCCAGCAGTGACCGGACAGTAGAAGCTTTCTTT; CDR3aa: CASSDRTVEAFF
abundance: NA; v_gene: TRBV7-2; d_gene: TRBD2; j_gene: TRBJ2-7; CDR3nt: TGTGCCAGCAGCCCTGACGGGAGGCCAGAGTACTTC; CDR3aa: CASSPDGRPEYF
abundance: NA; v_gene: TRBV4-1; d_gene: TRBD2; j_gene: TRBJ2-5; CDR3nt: TGCGCCAGCAGCCAAGAAGGGGCTAGCGGGGGAGAAGAGACCCAGTACTTC; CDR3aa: CASSQEGASGGEETQYF
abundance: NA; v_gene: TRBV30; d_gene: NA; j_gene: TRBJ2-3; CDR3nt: TGTGCCTGGAGCGCCATCCGACTAGAGGGGGGGTATACGCAGTATTTT; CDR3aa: CAWSAIRLEGGYTQYF
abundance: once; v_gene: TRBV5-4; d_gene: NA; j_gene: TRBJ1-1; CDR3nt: TGTGCCAGCAGCTTGACAGGTCGGAACACTGAAGCTTTCTTT; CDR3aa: CASSLTGRNTEAFF
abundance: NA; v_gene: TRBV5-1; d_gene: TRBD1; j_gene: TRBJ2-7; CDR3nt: TGCGCCAGCAGCCCGGGACAGGGGGCCTACGAGCAGTACTTC; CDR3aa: CASSPGQGAYEQYF
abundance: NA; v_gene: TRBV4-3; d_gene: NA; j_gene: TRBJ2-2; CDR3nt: TGCGCCAGCAGCCAAGTGGCGGCTACCGGGGAGCTGTTTTTT; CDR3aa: CASSQVAATGELFF
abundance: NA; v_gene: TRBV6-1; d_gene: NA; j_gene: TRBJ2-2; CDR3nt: TGTGCCAGCAAGGTGGGGGCGGGCACCGGGGAGCTGTTTTTT; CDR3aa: CASKVGAGTGELFF
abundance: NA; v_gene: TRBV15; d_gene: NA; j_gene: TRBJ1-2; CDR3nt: TGTGCCACCAGCCCTTCTGAGCTGGTTTTATATGGCTACACCTTC; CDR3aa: CATSPSELVLYGYTF
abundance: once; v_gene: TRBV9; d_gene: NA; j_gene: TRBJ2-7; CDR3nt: TGTGCCAGCAGCGCCCGGAGAGGGTCCTACGAGCAGTACTTC; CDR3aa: CASSARRGSYEQYF
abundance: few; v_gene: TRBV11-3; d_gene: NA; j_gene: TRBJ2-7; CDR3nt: TGTGCCAGCAGCTTAGATTGTATGGCCCCCGTCTCCTACGAGCAGTACTTC; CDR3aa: CASSLDCMAPVSYEQYF
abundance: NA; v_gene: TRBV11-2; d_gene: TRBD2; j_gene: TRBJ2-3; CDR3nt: TGTGCCAGCAGCTCGGGACTAGCGGGGGGGCAAGATACGCAGTATTTT; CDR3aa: CASSSGLAGGQDTQYF
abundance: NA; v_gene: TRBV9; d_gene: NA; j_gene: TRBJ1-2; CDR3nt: TGTGCCAGCAGCTCGCCACGGGACACAAAGACCAACTATGGCTACACCTTC; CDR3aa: CASSSPRDTKTNYGYTF
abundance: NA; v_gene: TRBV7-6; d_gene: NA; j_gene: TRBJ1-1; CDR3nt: TGTGCCAGCAGCTTAGCGTCAGGCAGGCTGGGAGAGGACACTGAAGCTTTCTTT; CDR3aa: CASSLASGRLGEDTEAFF